The text below deals with one T cell receptor (beta chain). Its antigen remains unknown. PCR primers comprised 60 Vbeta and 13 Jbeta primers. Clones were sequenced by immunoSEQ multiplex PCR, and TCRdb holds only the in-frame ones, with some missing. The table lists about 150,000 clones, about four fifths of them singletons. The sample originates from a study of cytomegalovirus exposure and HLA in healthy donors. Study findings and constraints: Accounts indicate the classifier identified cytomegalovirus status with strong specificity and sensitivity. A link between a missense DCLRE1C variant and TCR beta V- and J-gene trimming emerged from a later analysis. Later analysis indicated greater clonal expansion among HLA-associated TCR beta chains than among equally common other chains. Fewer N-insertions than the roughly 670-donor mean were reportedly shown by an Asian-associated ancestry cluster in a later analysis.

V was pared by 5 bases and J by 7 bases, with 14 bases of the junction left unmatched. Germline V gene data show CDR1 as SGHTA and CDR2 as FQGTGA. This CDR3 has 16 amino acids. J is TRBJ2-1 and V is TRBV7-3, with 7 bases aligning to TRBD2. The source material was PBMCs. This receptor was taken from a man over 45 in good health and CMV-seropositive. The CDR3 here is CASSPQSAGVPNEQFF. In DNA, the CDR3 is TGTGCCAGCAGCCCCCAGTCGGCGGGAGTGCCAAATGAGCAGTTCTTC.